This TCR beta chain came from a study of long-term antiretroviral therapy in people with HIV. Study-level points and caveats: Nothing was known about ART adherence, viral resistance or changes in therapy. Pre-ART expanded TRB clones stayed dominant throughout, though often decreasing after ART.

Points on this clone: Antigen: not known.

This CDR3 has 20 residues. Trimming took 4 bases from V and 0 from J, leaving 27 bases between them. In germline, CDR1 is SGHVS, CDR2 FNYEAQ. With survey level as its setting, the immunoSEQ assay was v3.0. Generated by immunoSEQ multiplex PCR, the TCRdb table keeps only in-frame clones and is missing some. The repertoire has about 18,000 clones, 65% to 85% of them found once; the top ten carry more than 15%. This TCR derives from a young woman with HIV. The sequencing used unsorted PBMCs, collected 0.6 years after starting antiretroviral therapy. V gene TRBV7-6 combines with J gene TRBJ1-1, with a tentative D call TRBD1 (6 bases). CDR3 DNA: TGTGCCAGCAGCTCGGGACATTTCCACGATCTATTCCGATTGAACACTGAAGCTTTCTTT. It translates to CASSSGHFHDLFRLNTEAFF.